The clone carrying this T cell receptor beta chain came up a few times. Its antigen is not identified. The CDR3 is 17 residues long. V dropped 0 bases and J dropped 8 bases, with 20 bases sitting between them. CDR1 is LGHDT and CDR2 is YNNKEL in the germline V gene (reference sequence). The sample is drawn from a study of blood T cells in healthy people across ages. Study outcomes and limitations: TCR beta diversity per million T cells fell roughly linearly with age.

It was with a sample-barcoded 5' primer and a J-beta primer mix that a second PCR of about 6 to 11 cycles was run. TCRdb called the 5' RACE reads again in MiXCR, with one record for every CDR3 protein. This sample has roughly 790,000 distinct CDR3 sequences, with roughly 45% found just once. The authors isolated at least 7 million PBMCs per sample. This chain uses TRBV3-1 with TRBJ2-1; D possibly corresponds to TRBD1 (7 bases). The clonotype originates from a woman between 55 and 75 years old in good health. The sample comprised blood. This chain's CDR3 is CASSQDAGQNLWDEQFF. The CDR3 DNA reads as TGTGCCAGCAGCCAAGATGCGGGACAGAACCTTTGGGATGAGCAGTTCTTC.